The 25 T cell receptor beta chains below come from one sample, sequenced in a study of shared clonotypes between healthy human individuals. Here immunoSEQ multiplex PCR was the method, and the copy in TCRdb shows in-frame clones only, minus some. The sample lists 2 million to 3 million clones; 90% to 95% were seen once. The sequencing sample was made of naive CD4+ T cells sorted from blood. The subset denotes: CD45RA+ positively selected. These receptors came from a man aged 18 to 35 in good health.

The chain joins TRBV9 to TRBJ2-5; TRBD2 might be the D (5 bases). V shed 0 bases and J shed 2 bases, with 14 bases lying between them. Germline V gene data show CDR1 as SGDLS and CDR2 as YYNGEE. This CDR3 has 16 residues. The CDR3 sequence is CASSVALGPGQETQYF. CDR3 bases: TGTGCCAGCAGCGTAGCCCTGGGCCCGGGACAAGAGACCCAGTACTTC.

The CDR3 loop is CASSLGQANQPQHF. In DNA, the CDR3 is TGTGCCAGCAGCTTAGGGCAGGCCAATCAGCCCCAGCATTTT. The chain is built from TRBV7-2 and TRBJ1-5; the D is unclear. CDR1 is SGHTA and CDR2 is FQGNSA in the germline V gene. The CDR3 is 14 residues long. V shed 1 base and J shed 3 bases, with 7 bases lying between them.

V and J are TRBV9 and TRBJ1-4, with D maybe TRBD1 (5 bases). Germline CDR1 is SGDLS and CDR2 is YYNGEE. The CDR3 extends over 14 amino acids. The V end lost 4 bases, the J end lost 7 bases, and 14 bases lay between the germline ends. This CDR3 is CASSLGPIGEKLFF. The DNA for the CDR3 is TGTGCCAGCAGCTTGGGACCTATAGGTGAAAAACTGTTTTTT.

This chain joins TRBV23-1 and TRBJ2-1; 9 bases fit TRBD1. TRBV23-1 qualifies as an ORF whose function is uncertain. With 3 bases clipped from V and 7 bases from J, the junction kept 7 bases outside the gene matches. The CDR3 is 15 residues long. CDR3 protein: CASSHRQGGRNEQFF. The CDR3 DNA follows: TGCGCCAGCAGTCATAGACAGGGGGGAAGGAATGAGCAGTTCTTC.

The rearrangement uses TRBV7-2 and TRBJ1-2; D might be TRBD1 (5 bases). This CDR3 region has 13 residues. CDR1 and CDR2 (germline): SGHTA, FQGNSA. V was pared by 1 base and J by 7 bases, with 10 bases between. In DNA, the CDR3 is TGTGCCAGCAGCTTAGGAGGGGTGGGTGGCTACACCTTC. Translation: CASSLGGVGGYTF. The full variable domain, its missing parts supplied by reference TRBV7-2 and TRBJ1-2, is GAGVSQSPSNKVTEKGKDVELRCDPISGHTALYWYRQSLGQGLEFLIYFQGNSAPDKSGLPSDRFSAERTGGSVSTLTIQRTQQEDSAVYLCASSLGGVGGYTFGSGTRLTVV.

CDR3 DNA: TGTGCCAGCAGCCCAACTAGCGCCGGGGCCGGGGAGCTGTTTTTT. It is translated as CASSPTSAGAGELFF. The rearrangement uses TRBV9 and TRBJ2-2; 7 nucleotides agree with TRBD2. The V gene end was trimmed by 4 bases and the J gene end by 6 bases; junction bases not matched to a gene: 9. CDR3 size: 15 residues. The germline V gene has CDR1 SGDLS and CDR2 YYNGEE.

The gene calls are TRBV5-6 and TRBJ1-4; TRBD1 matches at 7 bases. The CDR3 sequence is 17 residues long. Trimming took 4 bases from V and 0 from J; bases not matched to a gene: 9. Looked up from germline, CDR1 is SGHDT and CDR2 is YYEEEE. The CDR3 protein is CASSLDRAKATNEKLFF. Here the CDR3 DNA reads TGTGCCAGCAGCCTAGACAGGGCCAAAGCAACTAATGAAAAACTGTTTTTT.

J is TRBJ2-7 and V is TRBV7-2; 7 nucleotides match TRBD1. The V and J ends lost 1 base and 1 base, in that order; junction bases with no gene match: 4. This CDR3 comprises 15 residues. Germline CDR1 is SGHTA and CDR2 is FQGNSA. As DNA, the CDR3 is TGTGCCAGCAGCTTAGTTGGGACAGAGTCCTACGAGCAGTACTTC. Its translation: CASSLVGTESYEQYF.

V usage is TRBV6-1 and J usage is TRBJ2-5; 10 bases line up with TRBD2. Trimming at V came to 4 bases and at J to 4 bases, leaving 9 bases not matched to a gene. CDR1 is MNHNS, CDR2 SASEGT, per germline. The CDR3 is 16 amino acids. In DNA form, the CDR3 reads TGTGCCAGCAGTGGTTATAGCGGGGGGCGCGGAGAGACCCAGTACTTC. Translating gives CASSGYSGGRGETQYF.

In its sample, this clone was seen a few times. The V call is TRBV28, the J call TRBJ1-2, with D uncertain. CDR3 size: 11 residues. CDR1 MDHEN and CDR2 SYDVKM come from the germline V gene. Trimming took off 8 bases at V and 3 bases at J, with 7 bases between the two ends. CDR3 nucleotides: TGTGCCAGCGGGTACTACTATGGCTACACCTTC. It is translated as CASGYYYGYTF.

V gene TRBV7-9 combines with J gene TRBJ2-5; 7 bases fit TRBD2. Germline lookup yields CDR1 SEHNR and CDR2 FQNEAQ (reference sequence). This CDR3 contains 15 residues. The junction had 11 bases not matched to a gene; V was cut back by 5 bases and J by 5 bases. The CDR3 DNA reads as TGTGCCAGCAGCGGGAGGGGCCCCACGGGGGAGACCCAGTACTTC. Translation gives CASSGRGPTGETQYF.

Points on this clone: Distinct nucleotide sequences in the sample also encode this CDR3. The genes are TRBV6-1 and TRBJ1-6; D is undetermined. There are 13 residues in the CDR3. Germline V gene sequence: CDR1 MNHNS, CDR2 SASEGT. Trimming removed 6 bases at V and 3 bases at J, with 6 bases between. This chain's CDR3 is CASRVSYNSPLHF. In DNA form, the CDR3 reads TGTGCCAGCAGGGTCAGCTATAATTCACCCCTCCACTTT.

This chain's CDR3 is CASGLQGARQETQYF. The CDR3, as DNA: TGTGCCAGCGGATTACAGGGGGCACGCCAAGAGACCCAGTACTTC. This chain links TRBV2 with TRBJ2-5, with 9 bases that match TRBD1. The V gene's germline CDR1 is SNHLY and CDR2 FYNNEI. V lost 8 bases, J lost 1 base, and 8 bases stayed unmatched. The CDR3 runs to 15 residues.

The chain recombines TRBV7-9 with TRBJ2-1; TRBD1 aligns across 9 bases. CDR1 and CDR2 (germline): SEHNR, FQNEAQ (reference sequence). V dropped 3 bases and J dropped 9; count of bases not matched to a gene: 12. The length of the CDR3 is 16 residues. The CDR3 here is CASSFGGDREAGEQFF. The CDR3 region has the DNA TGTGCCAGCAGCTTCGGCGGGGACAGGGAAGCCGGTGAGCAGTTCTTC.

The chain joins TRBV7-9 to TRBJ2-1; 9 bases map to TRBD1. Germline CDR1 is SEHNR and CDR2 is FQNEAQ (reference sequence). The CDR3 has 18 residues. The V segment lost 1 base and the J segment 1 base; nucleotides outside the gene matches: 8. CDR3 protein: CASSLERRQGVSYNEQFF. The CDR3 DNA reads TGTGCCAGCAGCTTAGAACGGAGACAGGGGGTGTCCTACAATGAGCAGTTCTTC.

The genes are TRBV29-1 and TRBJ2-3, with 8 bases matching TRBD2. Germline trimming cut 3 bases from V and 6 bases from J; bases unmatched to any gene: 5. CDR1 SQVTM and CDR2 ANQGSEA come from the germline V gene. This CDR3 has 13 amino acids. Here the CDR3 DNA reads TGCAGCGTTGAGGCGGGGGGCGAGGATACGCAGTATTTT. Translation: CSVEAGGEDTQYF.

The rearrangement joins TRBV7-3 to TRBJ2-5, with TRBD1 matching 10 bases. Per the germline V gene, CDR1 is SGHTA and CDR2 is FQGTGA. With 5 bases clipped from V and 2 bases from J, the junction kept 5 bases outside the gene matches. The length of the CDR3 is 15 residues. CDR3 protein: CASSAGQGPQETQYF. CDR3 DNA: TGTGCCAGCAGCGCGGGACAGGGGCCGCAAGAGACCCAGTACTTC.

The chain has TRBV7-2 and TRBJ2-5, with D tentatively TRBD1 (5 bases). V was clipped by 7 bases and J by 1 base, with 16 bases between them. This CDR3 comprises 15 residues. Per the germline V gene, CDR1 is SGHTA and CDR2 is FQGNSA. The CDR3: CASNKGVGIQETQYF. DNA of the CDR3: TGTGCCAGCAATAAAGGGGTGGGGATCCAAGAGACCCAGTACTTC.

The chain has TRBV6-6 and TRBJ1-6; the match to TRBD1 covers 7 bases. Germline V gene data show CDR1 as MNHNY and CDR2 as SVGAGI (reference sequence). CDR3 length: 15 residues. Trimming cost V 0 bases and J 8 bases; bases outside gene matches: 4. The CDR3 nucleotides are TGTGCCAGCAGTTACTCCGACAGGGTTCATTCACCCCTCCACTTT. Its translation is CASSYSDRVHSPLHF.

The chain employs TRBV6-1 and TRBJ1-2, with 7 bases identical to TRBD1. Losses at the gene ends were 7 bases for V and 3 bases for J; bases not matched to a gene: 8. This CDR3 is built from 14 residues. The V gene's germline CDR1 is MNHNS and CDR2 SASEGT. Here the CDR3 reads CASKGQALHYGYTF. The CDR3 DNA reads TGTGCCAGCAAAGGACAGGCCCTTCACTATGGCTACACCTTC.

The rearrangement uses TRBV7-2 and TRBJ2-7; 9 bases match TRBD1. The germline V gene encodes CDR1 SGHTA and CDR2 FQGNSA. Unmatched junction bases numbered 10, after V lost 5 bases and J lost 5 bases. The CDR3 extends over 15 amino acids. CDR3 in amino acids: CASSPYLGTGNEQYF. The CDR3, as DNA: TGTGCCAGCAGCCCTTATTTAGGGACAGGGAACGAGCAGTACTTC.

Points on this clone: Other DNA sequences in this specimen translate into the identical CDR3. V usage is TRBV19 and J usage is TRBJ2-3; 8 bases map to TRBD2. Germline CDR1 is LNHDA and CDR2 is SQIVND (reference sequence). V dropped 4 bases and J dropped 6; count of bases not matched to a gene: 0. The CDR3 totals 12 residues. The CDR3 bases are TGTGCCAGTAGTAGCGGGAGGGATACGCAGTATTTT. Protein product: CASSSGRDTQYF. Filled out from reference TRBV19 and TRBJ2-3, the complete variable domain reads DGGITQSPKYLFRKEGQNVTLSCEQNLNHDAMYWYRQDPGQGLRLIYYSQIVNDFQKGDIAEGYSVSREKKESFPLTVTSAQKNPTAFYLCASSSGRDTQYFGPGTRLTVL.

CDR3 residues: CASSPGKGDTGELFF. CDR3 nucleotide sequence: TGTGCCAGCTCACCGGGGAAAGGGGACACCGGGGAGCTGTTTTTT. The chain is built from TRBV18 and TRBJ2-2; TRBD1 might be the D (5 bases). CDR1 is KGHSH and CDR2 is LQKENI in the germline V gene. V dropped 3 bases and J dropped 3 bases, with 11 bases sitting between them. This CDR3 has 15 residues.

V and J are TRBV10-2 and TRBJ1-4; no clear D. Trimming took off 5 bases at V and 4 bases at J, with 8 bases between the two ends. CDR1 is WSHSY, CDR2 SAAADI, per germline. The CDR3 extends over 13 amino acids. The CDR3 nucleotides are TGCGCCAGCAGTCTTTTCTATAATGAAAAACTGTTTTTT. This codes for CASSLFYNEKLFF.

The V gene is TRBV7-2, the J gene TRBJ2-7; the D is unclear. With 4 bases removed from V and 2 bases from J, the gap between germline ends came to 15 bases. This CDR3 region has 15 residues. Germline values: CDR1 SGHTA, CDR2 FQGNSA. CDR3 in DNA: TGTGCCAGCAGCTCTCGGAGAACCGACGCCTACGAGCAGTACTTC. It yields the protein CASSSRRTDAYEQYF.